This TCR beta chain is from a study of cytomegalovirus exposure and HLA in healthy donors. The study's findings and limits: Across donors, most TCRs were seen rarely, yet some public ones were widespread. Follow-up analysis found HLA locus-dependent TCR association rates, highest for DRB1 and lowest for HLA-C.

PCR primers comprised 60 Vbeta and 13 Jbeta primers. The method was immunoSEQ multiplex PCR; TCRdb's version includes in-frame clones alone and lacks a portion of them. This table holds tens of thousands of clones, 80% to 90% found once. Nobody recorded the CMV serostatus of this donor. This clone was observed a few times. Its antigen is undetermined. From germline, CDR1 is MDHEN and CDR2 SYDVKM. J was trimmed by 5 bases and V by 6 bases; bases with no gene match: 2. CDR3 size: 12 residues. The rearrangement joins TRBV28 to TRBJ1-2, with 8 bases aligning to TRBD1. The clonotype comes from a human donor in good health. Material for sequencing was PBMCs. CDR3 in amino acids: CASRTGGYGYTF. The CDR3 DNA reads TGTGCCAGCAGAACAGGGGGGTATGGCTACACCTTC.